This T cell receptor beta chain appears in the sequencing data of a study of early T cells in non-severe SARS-CoV-2 infection. Study at large: Sequenced material consisted of bulk RNA (from unsorted whole blood), and chains were unpaired.

Turning to this clonotype: Antigen specificity is unknown.

Separate cDNA molecules each had unique molecular identifiers attached to them. TCRdb redid the calling of the 5' RACE reads with MiXCR, one entry per CDR3 protein. The sample yields about 67,000 distinct CDR3 sequences, 10% seen once. Study findings and constraints: CD4 and private specificities were missed by VDJdb matching, which favored anti-spike CD8 responses.

The CDR3 extends over 13 amino acids. J gave up 1 base and V 8 bases, and 0 bases lay outside the gene matches. Germline CDR1 reads PRHDT; CDR2 reads FYEKMQ (reference sequence). The rearrangement uses TRBV13 and TRBJ2-3, with TRBD2 matching over 10 bases. This clonotype originated in an adult who was a healthcare worker with PCR-confirmed SARS-CoV-2 infection or an uninfected control (not recorded which). The input for sequencing was whole blood, taken at baseline. Here the CDR3 DNA reads TGTGCCAGCCTAGCGGGAGGCACAGATACGCAGTATTTT. Amino acid sequence: CASLAGGTDTQYF.